Presented here are 26 T cell receptor beta chains from one specimen sequenced in a study of T cell responses to AZD1222 COVID-19 vaccine. Profiled with immunoSEQ multiplex PCR; TCRdb holds only in-frame clones, not every one. The sample has under 200,000 clones, 90% to 95% seen once; the top ten hold 1.5% to 2%. Here the sequenced sample was peripheral blood, taken on day 0 of AZD1222 vaccination. These receptors came from an adult in good health.

This sequence joins TRBV9 and TRBJ1-1; D is unclear. V was pared by 5 bases and J by 1 base, with 9 bases between. The CDR3 consists of 13 residues. The V gene's germline CDR1 is SGDLS and CDR2 YYNGEE. The CDR3 here is CASSLQKNTEAFF. For the CDR3, the DNA is TGTGCCAGCAGTCTACAGAAGAACACTGAAGCTTTCTTT.

CDR3 sequence reads: CASSLFGGTEAFF. CDR3 DNA: TGTGCCAGCAGTTTGTTCGGCGGGACTGAAGCTTTCTTT. The genes are TRBV12-3 or TRBV12-4 and TRBJ1-1; D gene uncertain. The CDR3 totals 13 residues. V dropped 3 bases and J dropped 5 bases, with 10 bases sitting between them.

The genes are TRBV2 and TRBJ1-4, with TRBD1 as a possible D gene (6 bases). The CDR3 consists of 15 residues. With 7 bases removed from V and 5 bases from J, the gap between germline ends came to 17 bases. Germline V lookup: CDR1 SNHLY, CDR2 FYNNEI. CDR3 residues: CASNLPTGGNEKLFF. The DNA for the CDR3 is TGTGCCAGCAACCTCCCGACAGGAGGGAATGAAAAACTGTTTTTT.

The chain joins TRBV5-1 to TRBJ1-6; TRBD1 aligns across 9 bases. V was pared by 0 bases and J by 8 bases, with 0 bases of the junction left unmatched. Germline CDR1 reads SGHRS; CDR2 reads YFSETQ. CDR3 length: 14 amino acids. CDR3 sequence reads: CASSLGTGDSPLHF. The CDR3 DNA is TGCGCCAGCAGCTTGGGGACAGGGGATTCACCCCTCCACTTT.

The V gene is TRBV5-1, the J gene TRBJ1-1, with unresolved D. Germline lookup yields CDR1 SGHRS and CDR2 YFSETQ. CDR3 length equals 14 residues. With 2 bases removed from V and 2 bases from J, the gap between germline ends came to 10 bases. CDR3 DNA sequence: TGCGCCAGCAGCTTAAACGGATTAAACACTGAAGCTTTCTTT. It codes for CASSLNGLNTEAFF.

The chain has TRBV7-9 and TRBJ2-7, with 8 bases lining up with TRBD1. The germline CDR1 and CDR2 sequences are SEHNR and FQNEAQ (reference sequence). V lost 3 bases and J lost 0; bases outside the gene matches: 4. The CDR3 extends over 15 amino acids. In DNA, the CDR3 is TGTGCCAGCAGCTTCGGGACAGGAGCCTCCTACGAGCAGTACTTC. This encodes CASSFGTGASYEQYF.

V gene TRBV7-8 combines with J gene TRBJ1-1; D is possibly TRBD1 (5 bases). V was trimmed by 2 bases and J by 2 bases, leaving 9 bases between them. This CDR3 contains 14 residues. The germline gives CDR1 SGHVS, CDR2 FQNEAQ. DNA of the CDR3: TGTGCCAGCAGCTTATGGGACGCTAACACTGAAGCTTTCTTT. Its translation is CASSLWDANTEAFF. Filled out from reference TRBV7-8 and TRBJ1-1, the complete variable domain reads GAGVSQSPRYKVAKRGQDVALRCDPISGHVSLFWYQQALGQGPEFLTYFQNEAQLDKSGLPSDRFFAERPEGSVSTLKIQRTQQEDSAVYLCASSLWDANTEAFFGQGTRLTVV.

The chain uses TRBV7-2 and TRBJ2-1; D is possibly TRBD1 or TRBD2 (5 bases each). The CDR3 is 15 amino acids. The germline gives CDR1 SGHTA, CDR2 FQGNSA. Trimming took off 1 base at V and 5 bases at J, with 12 bases between the two ends. The DNA for the CDR3 is TGTGCCAGCAGCTTAGAGGATCGGGGACACAATGAGCAGTTCTTC. Its protein product is CASSLEDRGHNEQFF.

This chain links TRBV11-2 with TRBJ1-6, with D possibly being TRBD1 (5 bases). The CDR3 has 17 residues. Looked up from germline, CDR1 is SGHAT and CDR2 is FQNNGV. V was trimmed by 4 bases and J by 4 bases, leaving 17 bases between them. The CDR3 reads CASSSMDKVPYNSPLHF. In nucleotides, the CDR3 is TGTGCCAGCAGCTCAATGGACAAGGTGCCTTATAATTCACCCCTCCACTTT.

This chain uses TRBV5-1 with TRBJ2-2, with D possibly TRBD2 on 5 matching bases. Germline loops: CDR1 SGHRS, CDR2 YFSETQ. The CDR3 sequence is 15 residues long. V was shortened by 4 bases and J by 0 bases, with 10 bases between the two germline ends. This CDR3 is CASSLSGTNTGELFF. CDR3 coding DNA: TGCGCCAGCAGCCTCAGCGGAACGAACACCGGGGAGCTGTTTTTT. The full variable domain, rest sourced from reference TRBV5-1 and TRBJ2-2, is KAGVTQTPRYLIKTRGQQVTLSCSPISGHRSVSWYQQTPGQGLQFLFEYFSETQRNKGNFPGRFSGRQFSNSRSEMNVSTLELGDSALYLCASSLSGTNTGELFFGEGSRLTVL.

This rearrangement joins TRBV11-2 to TRBJ1-3; no clear D. The CDR3 totals 14 residues. Trimming took 8 bases from V and 1 from J, leaving 12 bases between them. In germline, CDR1 is SGHAT, CDR2 FQNNGV. CDR3 sequence: CASSRGVSGNTIYF. For the CDR3, the DNA is TGTGCCAGCTCCCGTGGGGTATCTGGAAACACCATATATTTT.

V usage is TRBV2 and J usage is TRBJ2-3, with 9 bases lining up with TRBD2. This CDR3 has 16 residues. With V trimmed by 3 bases and J by 0 bases, 4 bases remained unmatched. Looked up from germline, CDR1 is SNHLY and CDR2 is FYNNEI. CDR3 in amino acids: CASSDRGTSSTDTQYF. The CDR3 region has the DNA TGTGCCAGCAGTGACCGCGGGACTAGCAGCACAGATACGCAGTATTTT. Looking up the rest from reference TRBV2 and TRBJ2-3 gives the full variable domain: EPEVTQTPSHQVTQMGQEVILRCVPISNHLYFYWYRQILGQKVEFLVSFYNNEISEKSEIFDDQFSVERPDGSNFTLKIRSTKLEDSAMYFCASSDRGTSSTDTQYFGPGTRLTVL.

V usage is TRBV9 and J usage is TRBJ2-5; possibly TRBD2 for D (5 bases). The CDR3 is 15 amino acids. V dropped 0 bases and J dropped 1 base, with 10 bases sitting between them. Germline CDR1 SGDLS, CDR2 YYNGEE. The CDR3: CASSVVSSSQETQYF. The CDR3 nucleotides are TGTGCCAGCAGCGTAGTATCTAGCAGCCAAGAGACCCAGTACTTC.

The chain links TRBV6-1 to TRBJ2-1, with D tentatively TRBD1 (6 bases). The germline gives CDR1 MNHNS, CDR2 SASEGT. The CDR3 is made up of 18 amino acids. V lost 4 bases and J 0 bases, leaving 19 bases between the germline ends. CDR3 protein: CASSAYGTTFSSYNEQFF. CDR3 DNA sequence: TGTGCCAGCAGTGCCTACGGGACAACGTTTAGCTCCTACAATGAGCAGTTCTTC.

This sequence joins TRBV29-1 and TRBJ1-1, with a possible D match to TRBD1 (6 bases). V was shortened by 4 bases and J by 1 base, with 7 bases between the two germline ends. The CDR3 contains 12 residues. Germline V CDR1 and CDR2: SQVTM, ANQGSEA. CDR3 bases: TGCAGCGTTGTAGGGGGGAACACTGAAGCTTTCTTT. It specifies CSVVGGNTEAFF.

The rearrangement joins TRBV11-2 to TRBJ1-2; D uncertain. This CDR3 region has 13 residues. V was cut by 0 bases and J by 6 bases, with 8 bases left in between. Germline CDR1 reads SGHAT; CDR2 reads FQNNGV. CDR3 nucleotides: TGTGCCAGCAGCTTAGATGCCCAGCATGGCTACACCTTC. As protein: CASSLDAQHGYTF. Full variable domain (rest looked up from reference TRBV11-2 and TRBJ1-2): EAGVAQSPRYKIIEKRQSVAFWCNPISGHATLYWYQQILGQGPKLLIQFQNNGVVDDSQLPKDRFSAERLKGVDSTLKIQPAKLEDSAVYLCASSLDAQHGYTFGSGTRLTVV.

This clone was observed a single time. This chain joins TRBV18 and TRBJ1-1, with TRBD1 matching 7 bases. The CDR3 has 15 residues. With V trimmed by 3 bases and J by 5 bases, 9 bases remained unmatched. Germline V gene lookup returns CDR1 KGHSH and CDR2 LQKENI. The CDR3 sequence: CASSPETGLDTEAFF. DNA for the CDR3: TGTGCCAGCTCACCCGAGACAGGGCTCGATACTGAAGCTTTCTTT.

The chain uses TRBV6-5 and TRBJ1-1; a possible D gene is TRBD1 (5 bases). The CDR3 has 13 residues. Germline assignment: CDR1 MNHEY and CDR2 SVGAGI. Trimming removed 8 bases at V and 7 bases at J, with 17 bases between. The chain's CDR3 is CASRPITGFEAFF. The CDR3 region has the DNA TGTGCCAGCCGGCCCATTACAGGATTTGAAGCTTTCTTT.

The V call is TRBV30, the J call TRBJ2-5; D might be TRBD2 (6 bases). The CDR3 is 11 amino acids. V was shortened by 5 bases and J by 6 bases, with 10 bases between the two germline ends. Germline V gene lookup returns CDR1 GTSNPN and CDR2 SVGIG (reference sequence). DNA for the CDR3: TGTGCCTGGGGGGCGGGGAAGACCCAGTACTTC. Translated: CAWGAGKTQYF.

V is TRBV9 and J is TRBJ1-4, with D unresolved. Germline CDR1 is SGDLS and CDR2 is YYNGEE. V was pared by 0 bases and J by 0 bases, with 9 bases between. The CDR3 has 16 amino acids. The CDR3 loop is CASSVGLWATNEKLFF. The CDR3 DNA reads as TGTGCCAGCAGCGTAGGGCTCTGGGCAACTAATGAAAAACTGTTTTTT.

The V gene is TRBV5-1, the J gene TRBJ2-5; either TRBD1 or TRBD2 may fit D (5 bases each). Germline CDR1 is SGHRS and CDR2 is YFSETQ. V dropped 1 base and J dropped 5 bases, with 21 bases sitting between them. The length of the CDR3 is 17 residues. This CDR3 is CASSLLNPGPEGETQYF. The CDR3, as DNA: TGCGCCAGCAGCTTGCTAAATCCGGGGCCCGAGGGGGAGACCCAGTACTTC.

The chain couples TRBV27 to TRBJ2-1; 11 nucleotides match TRBD2. The J segment lost 4 bases and the V segment lost 5 bases, leaving 7 bases of the junction unmatched. CDR3 length equals 16 residues. CDR1 is MNHEY, CDR2 SMNVEV, per germline (reference sequence). The DNA of the CDR3 is TGTGCCAGCAGTCCTATAGCGGGGGGGCCTTACAATGAGCAGTTCTTC. It encodes CASSPIAGGPYNEQFF.

V and J are TRBV10-3 and TRBJ2-3; TRBD2 agrees at 7 bases. CDR1 ENHRY and CDR2 SYGVKD come from the germline V gene. The CDR3 contains 18 residues. The ends lost 5 bases at V and 2 bases at J; junction bases unmatched: 16. The CDR3 DNA is TGTGCCATCAGTCCCCTGGGTAGCGGGCACCTTCTCACAGATACGCAGTATTTT. This translates into CAISPLGSGHLLTDTQYF.

In its sample, this clone was seen once. The chain links TRBV6-1 to TRBJ2-3; the D gene is possibly TRBD2 (6 bases). The V and J ends lost 1 base and 5 bases respectively, with 13 bases between them. Germline CDR1 and CDR2: MNHNS and SASEGT. The CDR3 is 15 amino acids. As DNA, the CDR3 is TGTGCCAGCAGTGAAGAGGGACTGGCCCTAGATACGCAGTATTTT. Translation: CASSEEGLALDTQYF.

CDR3 nucleotide sequence: TGTGCCAGCAGTTTTCCCGGACAGGGTTACGGCTACACCTTC. It codes for CASSFPGQGYGYTF. This sequence joins TRBV28 and TRBJ1-2; 8 bases match TRBD1. With 3 bases clipped from V and 8 bases from J, the junction kept 8 bases outside the gene matches. CDR1 is MDHEN and CDR2 is SYDVKM in the germline V gene. The CDR3 is 14 residues long.

The gene calls are TRBV19 and TRBJ1-3, with TRBD1 identical over 7 bases. V lost 4 bases and J lost 1; bases outside the gene matches: 10. The V gene's germline CDR1 is LNHDA and CDR2 SQIVND (reference sequence). There are 17 residues in the CDR3. The CDR3 nucleotides are TGTGCCAGTAGTAGGAGGGGACAGCTCAGTTCTGGAAACACCATATATTTT. Protein: CASSRRGQLSSGNTIYF.